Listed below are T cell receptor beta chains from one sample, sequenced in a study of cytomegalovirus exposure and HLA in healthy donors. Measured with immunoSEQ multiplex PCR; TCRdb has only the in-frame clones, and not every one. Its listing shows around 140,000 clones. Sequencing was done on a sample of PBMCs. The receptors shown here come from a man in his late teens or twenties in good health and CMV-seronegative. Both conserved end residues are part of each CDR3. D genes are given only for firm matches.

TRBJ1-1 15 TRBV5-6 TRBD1 TGTGCCAGCAGCGGTACAGGGGGGAGTTGGACTGAAGCTTTCTTT CASSGTGGSWTEAFF
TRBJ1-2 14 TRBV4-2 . TGTGCCAGCAGCCTTGCGACAGACAGCTATGGCTACACCTTC CASSLATDSYGYTF
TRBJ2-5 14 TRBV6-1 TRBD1 TGTGCCAGCAGCCGGGACAGGGTGATTGGGACCCAGTACTTC CASSRDRVIGTQYF
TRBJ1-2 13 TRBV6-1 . TGTGCCAGCAGCTTCAGATCAAACTATGGCTACACCTTC CASSFRSNYGYTF
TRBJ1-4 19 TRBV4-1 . TGCGCCAGCAGCCAAGATCGGGGGAATTCGGGGAGAACTAATGAAAAACTGTTTTTT CASSQDRGNSGRTNEKLFF
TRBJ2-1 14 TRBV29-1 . TGCAGCGTTGATTGGCTAGAAGAATTCAATGAGCAGTTCTTC CSVDWLEEFNEQFF
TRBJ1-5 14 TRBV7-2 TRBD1 TGTGCCAGCAGCGGTAACAGGGGATGGCAGCCCCAGCATTTT CASSGNRGWQPQHF
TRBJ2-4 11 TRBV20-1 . TGCAGTGGGGAAAGGGGTGACATTCAGTACTTC CSGERGDIQYF
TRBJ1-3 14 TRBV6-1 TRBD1 TGTGCCAGCAGTACAGGGGGCGATGGAAACACCATATATTTT CASSTGGDGNTIYF
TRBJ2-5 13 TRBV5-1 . TGCGCCAGCAGCTTTTCAGAATATGAGACCCAGTACTTC CASSFSEYETQYF
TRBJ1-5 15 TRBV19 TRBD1 TGTGCCAGTAGTTGGACAGGGGAAGAAGGTCAGCCCCAGCATTTT CASSWTGEEGQPQHF
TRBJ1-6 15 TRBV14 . TGTGCCAGCAGCCAGGGTCAGGCCGCCTATTCACCCCTCCACTTT CASSQGQAAYSPLHF
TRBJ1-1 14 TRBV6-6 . TGTGCCAGCAGTTACTCGCAGGGTGACACTGAAGCTTTCTTT CASSYSQGDTEAFF
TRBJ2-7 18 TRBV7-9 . TGTGCCAGCAGCTTAGTGGGCTGGACACGCCTAGGTCACGACGAGCAGTACTTC CASSLVGWTRLGHDEQYF
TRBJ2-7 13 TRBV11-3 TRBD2 TGTGCCAGCAGCATCGGACTAGTGAGGGAGCAGTACTTC CASSIGLVREQYF
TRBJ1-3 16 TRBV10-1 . TGCGCCAGCAGTGAGTCTGGGCAGGCAGGAGGAAACACCATATATTTT CASSESGQAGGNTIYF
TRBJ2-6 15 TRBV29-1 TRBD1 TGCAGCGTCCGAGCAGGGGGCTCTGGGGCCAACGTCCTGACTTTC CSVRAGGSGANVLTF
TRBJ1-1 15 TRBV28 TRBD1 TGTGCCAGCAACAGTCAGGACAGGGGGTATACTGAAGCTTTCTTT CASNSQDRGYTEAFF
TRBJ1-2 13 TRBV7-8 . TGTGCCAGCAGCCCAGAGGACTACTATGGCTACACCTTC CASSPEDYYGYTF
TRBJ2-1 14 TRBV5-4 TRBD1 TGTGCCAGCAGCTTACAGGGGGCGTACAATGAGCAGTTCTTC CASSLQGAYNEQFF
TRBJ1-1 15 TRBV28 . TGTGCCAGCAGTTTGGTGGGGGGAGGGATAACTGAAGCTTTCTTT CASSLVGGGITEAFF
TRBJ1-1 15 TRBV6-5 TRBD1 TGTGCCAGCAGTCTAGACAGGGCTGGGAACACTGAAGCTTTCTTT CASSLDRAGNTEAFF
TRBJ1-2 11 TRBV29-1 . TGCAGCGTTGAAGTCCGCTATGGCTACACCTTC CSVEVRYGYTF
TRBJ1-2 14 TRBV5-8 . TGTGCCAGCAGCCTCCGCCAGGGGCCGGATGGCTACACCTTC CASSLRQGPDGYTF
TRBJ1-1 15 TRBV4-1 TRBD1 TGCGCCAGCAGCGCTCGGGACAGCGTACCCCCTGAAGCTTTCTTT CASSARDSVPPEAFF
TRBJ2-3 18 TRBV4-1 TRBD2 TGCGCCAGCAGCCAAGGACTAGCGGGGGTCTCTAGCACAGATACGCAGTATTTT CASSQGLAGVSSTDTQYF
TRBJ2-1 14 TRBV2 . TGTGCCAGCAGTTCCCGGCCAGGGGACAATGAGCAGTTCTTC CASSSRPGDNEQFF
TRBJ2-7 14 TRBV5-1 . TGCGCCAGCAGTGATCGCGGCCGGAGCTACGAGCAGTACTTC CASSDRGRSYEQYF
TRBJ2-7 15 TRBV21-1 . TGTGCCAGCAGCAAAGAGACAGAAACTCGCTACGAGCAGTACTTC CASSKETETRYEQYF
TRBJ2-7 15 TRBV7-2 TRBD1 TGTGCCAGCAGCTTTACGACAGGGGCGACCTACGAGCAGTACTTC CASSFTTGATYEQYF
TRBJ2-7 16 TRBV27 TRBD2 TGTGCCAGCAGTTTAGGGGGGGGGTACCCTACCTACGAGCAGTACTTC CASSLGGGYPTYEQYF
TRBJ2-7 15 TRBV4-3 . TGCGCCAGCAGCCAATTTCGGGAGATCTCCTACGAGCAGTACTTC CASSQFREISYEQYF
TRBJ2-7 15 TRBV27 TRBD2 TGTGCCAGCAGTTCCTCTTCGGCGGGAGGCTACGAGCAGTACTTC CASSSSSAGGYEQYF
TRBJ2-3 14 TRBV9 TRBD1 TGTGCCAGCAGAGGAACAGGGGTGTCAGATACGCAGTATTTT CASRGTGVSDTQYF
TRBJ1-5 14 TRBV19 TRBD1 TGTGCCAGTAATAAGGGACAGTCCAATCAGCCCCAGCATTTT CASNKGQSNQPQHF
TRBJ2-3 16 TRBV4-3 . TGCGCCAGCAGCCAAGATACACAGTATAGCACAGATACGCAGTATTTT CASSQDTQYSTDTQYF
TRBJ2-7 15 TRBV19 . TGTGCCAGTAGTTTGGTGGCGGGCCTTCCCTACGAGCAGTACTTC CASSLVAGLPYEQYF
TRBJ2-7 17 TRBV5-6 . TGTGCCAGCAGCTTAGTTTCCACAGGTTCTTTTGCCTACGAGCAGTACTTC CASSLVSTGSFAYEQYF
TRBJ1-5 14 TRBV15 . TGTGCCACCAGCAGAGCCCCCTTGGAGCAGCCCCAGCATTTT CATSRAPLEQPQHF
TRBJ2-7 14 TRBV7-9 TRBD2 TGTGCCAGCAGCTTAACTAGCGGGAATCACGAGCAGTACTTC CASSLTSGNHEQYF
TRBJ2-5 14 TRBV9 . TGTGCCAGCAGCCCACAAGGACTGAAAGAGACCCAGTACTTC CASSPQGLKETQYF
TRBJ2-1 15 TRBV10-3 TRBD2 TGTGCCATCAGCGAGCGGGAGTCTTCCCACAATGAGCAGTTCTTC CAISERESSHNEQFF
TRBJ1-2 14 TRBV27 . TGTGCCAGCAGTTTAGGAGGGAGCTCATATGGCTACACCTTC CASSLGGSSYGYTF
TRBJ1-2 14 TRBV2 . TGTGCCAGCAGTGATCAGCGGGGGGCGGTTGGCTACACCTTC CASSDQRGAVGYTF
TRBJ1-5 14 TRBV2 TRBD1 TGTGCCAGCAGCCGTGGACAGGGTAATCAGCCCCAGCATTTT CASSRGQGNQPQHF
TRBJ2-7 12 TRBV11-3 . TGTGCCAGCAGCACCCCCCTCGGGGAGCAGTACTTC CASSTPLGEQYF
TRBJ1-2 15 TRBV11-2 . TGTGCCAGCAGCCCGAGCTCCGGGACTCACTATGGCTACACCTTC CASSPSSGTHYGYTF
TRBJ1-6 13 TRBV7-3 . TGTGCCCGCAGCATCCGACAGGCCTCACCCCTCCACTTT CARSIRQASPLHF
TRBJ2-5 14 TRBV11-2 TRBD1 TGTGCCAGCAGTATCCCGGGACAGGGAGAGACCCAGTACTTC CASSIPGQGETQYF
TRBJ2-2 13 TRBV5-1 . TGCGCCAGCAGCATACAGGGCACCGGGGAGCTGTTTTTT CASSIQGTGELFF
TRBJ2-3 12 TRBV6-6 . TGTGCCAGCGCGTCGGGGGTATATACGCAGTATTTT CASASGVYTQYF